Presented here are 26 T cell receptor beta chains from one specimen sequenced in a study of T cells in Graves' hyperthyroidism and ophthalmopathy. Amplification of TCR beta CDR3 regions was performed using RNA transcripts as template. An initial round of RT-PCR targeting the TCR CDR3 relied on the HTBI primer set. TCRdb used MiXCR to reprocess the multiplex PCR reads, holding one entry per CDR3 protein. The table has around 280,000 distinct CDR3 sequences, roughly an eighth seen once. The material sequenced was blood. The origin of the receptors is a woman aged 40 to 50 with Graves' hyperthyroidism.

This clonotype was found many times. The rearrangement links TRBV28 to TRBJ2-7; D uncertain. The CDR3 is made up of 12 amino acids. V lost 10 bases to trimming and J lost 3 bases, with 13 bases between them. Germline lookup yields CDR1 MDHEN and CDR2 SYDVKM. The CDR3 protein is CATRATVYEQYF. The CDR3 region has the DNA TGTGCCACTCGAGCGACTGTCTACGAGCAGTACTTC.

The V gene is TRBV5-6, the J gene TRBJ1-1; 10 nucleotides line up with TRBD1. Germline CDR1 reads SGHDT; CDR2 reads YYEEEE. This CDR3 spans 15 amino acids. The V segment lost 6 bases and the J segment 2 bases; nucleotides outside the gene matches: 7. The CDR3 nucleotides read TGTGCCAGCACCCGGACAGGGGGGGTTAACACTGAAGCTTTCTTT. Translated: CASTRTGGVNTEAFF.

This clonotype came up many times. The V and J genes are TRBV12-3 or TRBV12-4 and TRBJ1-1; the match to TRBD1 covers 7 bases. V lost 5 bases and J lost 0; bases outside the gene matches: 12. The CDR3 length is 17 residues. CDR3 sequence (DNA): TGTGCCAGCAGTCGCGACAGGGAAGGGGGAATGAACACTGAAGCTTTCTTT. Protein: CASSRDREGGMNTEAFF.

This clonotype was seen ten or more times. The J gene is TRBJ2-7, the V gene TRBV11-2; no firm D call. Germline V gene lookup returns CDR1 SGHAT and CDR2 FQNNGV. V dropped 1 base and J dropped 0 bases, with 7 bases sitting between them. The CDR3 has 14 residues. CDR3 residues: CASSLAQASYEQYF. CDR3 DNA sequence: TGTGCCAGCAGCTTAGCCCAGGCCTCCTACGAGCAGTACTTC. Full variable domain (outside the CDR3, taken from reference TRBV11-2 and TRBJ2-7): EAGVAQSPRYKIIEKRQSVAFWCNPISGHATLYWYQQILGQGPKLLIQFQNNGVVDDSQLPKDRFSAERLKGVDSTLKIQPAKLEDSAVYLCASSLAQASYEQYFGPGTRLTVT.

This chain joins TRBV3-1 and TRBJ2-3, with 11 positions matching TRBD2. Germline V gene data show CDR1 as LGHDT and CDR2 as YNNKEL (reference sequence). This CDR3 comprises 20 residues. The ends lost 0 bases at V and 1 base at J; junction bases unmatched: 12. The chain's CDR3 is CASSQDLVGLAVVGTDTQYF. DNA of the CDR3: TGTGCCAGCAGCCAAGATCTAGTGGGACTAGCGGTCGTGGGCACAGATACGCAGTATTTT.

This clonotype was found many times. The chain's CDR3 is CASSDGSNQPQHF. CDR3 nucleotides: TGTGCCAGCAGCGATGGTAGCAATCAGCCCCAGCATTTT. J is TRBJ1-5 and V is TRBV9; unclear D gene. This CDR3 region has 13 residues. With 3 bases removed from V and 0 bases from J, the gap between germline ends came to 4 bases. CDR1 and CDR2 from the germline V gene are SGDLS and YYNGEE. Supplemented by reference TRBV9 and TRBJ1-5, the full variable domain reads DSGVTQTPKHLITATGQRVTLRCSPRSGDLSVYWYQQSLDQGLQFLIQYYNGEERAKGNILERFSAQQFPDLHSELNLSSLELGDSALYFCASSDGSNQPQHFGDGTRLSIL.

This chain links TRBV12-3 or TRBV12-4 with TRBJ1-1; D is possibly TRBD1 (6 bases). The CDR3 loop spans 15 amino acids. Trimming stripped 0 bases from V and 1 base from J, with 9 bases between. This CDR3 reads CASSLAGAGNTEAFF. The DNA for the CDR3 is TGTGCCAGCAGTTTAGCGGGGGCTGGGAACACTGAAGCTTTCTTT.

Concerning this clonotype: Mismatch with germline at one junction end may stem from a read error. The chain employs TRBV5-1 and TRBJ2-2; 8 bases match TRBD2. Germline values: CDR1 SGHRS, CDR2 YFSETQ. This CDR3 has 16 residues. The chain's CDR3 is CASSLSVGRAYGEPFF. CDR3 coding DNA: TGCGCCAGCAGCTTGTCCGTCGGGAGGGCCTACGGGGAGCCGTTTTTT. Using reference TRBV5-1 and TRBJ2-2 for the parts outside the CDR3, the full variable domain is KAGVTQTPRYLIKTRGQQVTLSCSPISGHRSVSWYQQTPGQGLQFLFEYFSETQRNKGNFPGRFSGRQFSNSRSEMNVSTLELGDSALYLCASSLSVGRAYGEPFFGEGSRLTVL.

The chain couples TRBV6-8 to TRBJ2-1, with 8 positions matching TRBD2. The CDR3 sequence is 19 residues long. CDR1 and CDR2 (germline): MNHGY, SAAAGT. V shed 4 bases and J 0 bases; nucleotides not matched to a gene: 14. The CDR3 region has the DNA TGTGCCAGCAGTTCCTCGAGACCAGCGGGAGAAAGCTCCTACAATGAGCAGTTCTTC. Amino acids: CASSSSRPAGESSYNEQFF.

This clonotype was counted ten times or more. The chain combines TRBV3-1 with TRBJ2-5; D is possibly TRBD1 (6 bases). The CDR3 covers 15 residues. Germline-derived CDR1 and CDR2 are LGHDT and YNNKEL (reference sequence). The V end was cut by 1 base, the J end by 2 bases, with 11 bases between. This CDR3 is CASSQGLGQQETQYF. The CDR3 nucleotides read TGTGCCAGCAGCCAAGGACTTGGACAGCAAGAGACCCAGTACTTC.

V gene TRBV29-1 combines with J gene TRBJ2-7; D is uncertain. CDR1 and CDR2 (germline): SQVTM, ANQGSEA. V was clipped by 4 bases and J by 0 bases, with 7 bases between them. This CDR3 spans 12 amino acids. The CDR3 DNA sequence: TGCAGCGTTGCTATGAGCTCCTACGAGCAGTACTTC. Amino acids: CSVAMSSYEQYF.

The CDR3 DNA reads TGTGCCAGCGGGACAGGTTACGAGCAGTACTTC. Protein: CASGTGYEQYF. V is TRBV2 and J is TRBJ2-7; 8 positions match TRBD1. The germline V gene encodes CDR1 SNHLY and CDR2 FYNNEI. Trimming removed 8 bases from V and 4 bases from J; junction bases left unmatched: 1. This CDR3 is built from 11 residues.

V usage is TRBV7-2 and J usage is TRBJ2-2; 15 bases line up with TRBD2. This CDR3 region has 17 residues. CDR1 is SGHTA, CDR2 FQGNSA, per germline. Germline trimming cut 6 bases from V and 4 bases from J; bases unmatched to any gene: 6. The CDR3 DNA reads TGTGCCAGCAGAAACCAGGGACTAGCGGGAGGCACCGGGGAGCTGTTTTTT. It translates to CASRNQGLAGGTGELFF.

The chain couples TRBV20-1 to TRBJ1-2; 7 bases agree with TRBD1. V trimming: 3 bases; J trimming: 7 bases; junction bases outside the gene matches: 5. The CDR3 has 12 residues. The germline V gene has CDR1 DFQATT and CDR2 SNEGSKA (reference sequence). CDR3 loop: CSASPTGAGYTF. In nucleotides, the CDR3 is TGCAGTGCTAGCCCCACAGGGGCTGGCTACACCTTC.

This clonotype has ten or more counts. The chain uses TRBV29-1 and TRBJ1-2; D perhaps matches TRBD1 (6 bases). V lost 6 bases and J lost 8, with 16 bases in between. In germline, CDR1 is SQVTM, CDR2 ANQGSEA. The CDR3 covers 12 residues. Written as DNA, the CDR3 is TGCAGCGTCCTCGACAGGTTCTTCGGCTACACCTTC. Translating gives CSVLDRFFGYTF.

The sample holds many counts of this clonotype. The chain couples TRBV3-1 to TRBJ1-1; D is unclear. V was pared by 1 base and J by 3 bases, with 12 bases between. The CDR3 consists of 15 residues. Germline CDR1 and CDR2: LGHDT and YNNKEL (reference sequence). CDR3 bases: TGTGCCAGCAGCCAAGGGAGCAACAGACACACTGAAGCTTTCTTT. Protein sequence: CASSQGSNRHTEAFF.

This clonotype was recorded at least ten times. This sequence joins TRBV7-3 and TRBJ2-7; 11 bases align to TRBD2. Unmatched junction bases numbered 13, after V lost 5 bases and J lost 4 bases. Germline V lookup: CDR1 SGHTA, CDR2 FQGTGA. The CDR3 spans 17 residues. The CDR3 DNA reads as TGTGCCAGCAGCCCCGAGGGACTAGCGGAGAGCTTTTACGAGCAGTACTTC. Protein: CASSPEGLAESFYEQYF.

This clonotype showed up many times. The J gene is TRBJ1-1, the V gene TRBV12-3 or TRBV12-4; tentatively, D is TRBD1 (5 bases). Trimming removed 3 bases at V and 1 base at J, with 9 bases between. This CDR3 spans 14 amino acids. The CDR3 is CASSFSGPNTEAFF. CDR3 nucleotides: TGTGCCAGCAGTTTTTCGGGACCGAACACTGAAGCTTTCTTT.

A word on this clonotype: One junction end disagrees with the germline gene, perhaps due to a read error. The chain joins TRBV2 to TRBJ1-2; TRBD1 aligns across 7 bases. The CDR3 spans 15 residues. Germline V gene sequence: CDR1 SNHLY, CDR2 FYNNEI. CDR3 sequence (DNA): TGTGCCAGCAGTGAGACAGGGTCGCGGGACGGTGGCTACGCCTTC. Encoded protein: CASSETGSRDGGYAF.

This clonotype was counted between two and nine times. This rearrangement joins TRBV13 to TRBJ2-2; D is tentatively TRBD1 or TRBD2 (5 bases each). In germline, CDR1 is PRHDT, CDR2 FYEKMQ (reference sequence). V lost 6 bases, J lost 7 bases, and 15 bases lay in between. The CDR3 is 14 amino acids. In DNA, the CDR3 is TGTGCCAGCAGTCGAAACAGAGGGGACGGGGAGCTGTTTTTT. Translation: CASSRNRGDGELFF.

The chain uses TRBV28 and TRBJ2-5; 13 nucleotides match TRBD2. Trimming removed 5 bases from V and 3 bases from J; junction bases left unmatched: 3. The germline V gene encodes CDR1 MDHEN and CDR2 SYDVKM. CDR3 length equals 15 residues. The CDR3 DNA follows: TGTGCCAGCAGTCGGACTAGCGGGAGTAAAGAGACCCAGTACTTC. It yields the protein CASSRTSGSKETQYF.

Ten or more counts support this clonotype. The V gene is TRBV6-5, the J gene TRBJ2-5, with 7 positions matching TRBD1. The V segment lost 0 bases and the J segment 3 bases; nucleotides outside the gene matches: 10. The germline V gene has CDR1 MNHEY and CDR2 SVGAGI. CDR3 length equals 17 residues. The CDR3 DNA reads as TGTGCCAGCAGTTACTCGAGTAGCAGGGGGTGGGAAGAGACCCAGTACTTC. Protein sequence: CASSYSSSRGWEETQYF.

This clonotype was detected ten times or more. The chain's CDR3 is CASSRGDTSSYNEQFF. DNA for the CDR3: TGTGCCAGTAGTAGAGGTGACACTAGCTCCTACAATGAGCAGTTCTTC. This sequence joins TRBV19 and TRBJ2-1; D perhaps matches TRBD2 (5 bases). V was shortened by 4 bases and J by 0 bases, with 13 bases between the two germline ends. The CDR3 totals 16 residues. CDR1 is LNHDA and CDR2 is SQIVND in the germline V gene (reference sequence).

This clonotype showed up many times. The chain couples TRBV3-1 to TRBJ1-1; 7 nucleotides match TRBD1. The CDR3 is 15 residues long. V lost 5 bases, J lost 1 base, and 7 bases stayed unmatched. Germline CDR1 reads LGHDT; CDR2 reads YNNKEL (reference sequence). The CDR3 DNA follows: TGTGCCAGCAGCGCCAGACAGGGAGGGAACACTGAAGCTTTCTTT. Protein: CASSARQGGNTEAFF.

J is TRBJ1-4 and V is TRBV28; 10 nucleotides agree with TRBD1. V was pared by 5 bases and J by 7 bases, with 16 bases of the junction left unmatched. CDR1 and CDR2 (germline): MDHEN, SYDVKM. CDR3 length: 18 residues. CDR3 DNA: TGTGCCAGCAGTCTGACCGGGACAGGGGCATCGTTGGGTGAAAAACTGTTTTTT. Translated, it gives CASSLTGTGASLGEKLFF.

This clonotype was counted at least ten times. This sequence joins TRBV3-1 and TRBJ1-1, with a possible D match to TRBD1 (6 bases). Trimming removed 4 bases from V and 7 bases from J, with 19 bases in between. Germline assignment: CDR1 LGHDT and CDR2 YNNKEL (reference sequence). The CDR3 runs 15 residues. This CDR3 reads CASSLRGTPELEAFF. CDR3 bases: TGTGCCAGCAGCCTCAGAGGGACACCCGAGCTTGAAGCTTTCTTT.